These 22 T cell receptor beta chains were sequenced from one sample in a study of cytomegalovirus exposure and HLA in healthy donors. PCR employed 60 Vbeta and 13 Jbeta primers. Clones were sequenced by immunoSEQ multiplex PCR, and TCRdb holds only the in-frame ones, with some missing. The sample contains roughly 100,000 clones, around two thirds of which appear only once. Sequences were obtained from PBMCs. These receptors came from a woman aged 50 to 60 in good health and CMV-seronegative.

In DNA, the CDR3 is TGCGCCAGCAGCCAAGCCTGGGCGACAGGGGAAACCTACGAGCAGTACTTC. It translates to CASSQAWATGETYEQYF. The gene calls are TRBV4-1 and TRBJ2-7; 8 bases map to TRBD1. V was clipped by 1 base and J by 2 bases; unmatched bases: 10. The V gene's germline CDR1 is MGHRA and CDR2 YSYEKL. CDR3 length: 17 residues.

As DNA, the CDR3 is TGCGCCAGCAGCTTGGAACAGGGGAGGACTGAAGCTTTCTTT. Translated: CASSLEQGRTEAFF. This chain connects TRBV5-1 to TRBJ1-1, with 7 bases lining up with TRBD1. V gave up 0 bases and J gave up 5 bases; unmatched junction bases: 4. CDR3 length: 14 residues. Germline CDR1 reads SGHRS; CDR2 reads YFSETQ.

A single count supports this clone. This chain uses TRBV4-2 with TRBJ2-7, with 7 positions matching TRBD2. Germline lookup yields CDR1 LGHNA and CDR2 YNFKEQ. The V gene end was trimmed by 4 bases and the J gene end by 4 bases; junction bases not matched to a gene: 10. This CDR3 contains 15 residues. The CDR3 nucleotides are TGTGCCAGCAGCCCCGTAGCGGGTGAATCATACGAGCAGTACTTC. It encodes CASSPVAGESYEQYF.

The genes are TRBV7-3 and TRBJ2-2, with 12 bases aligning to TRBD2. The CDR3 contains 18 residues. The V and J ends lost 5 bases and 0 bases, in that order; junction bases with no gene match: 7. CDR1 and CDR2 from the germline V gene are SGHTA and FQGTGA. CDR3 nucleotide sequence: TGTGCCAGCAGCAAAGAGACTAGCGGGAGAGCGAACACCGGGGAGCTGTTTTTT. This sequence encodes CASSKETSGRANTGELFF.

This clone came up a few times. V usage is TRBV6-1 and J usage is TRBJ2-3; no clear D gene. The CDR3 has 13 amino acids. Germline assignment: CDR1 MNHNS and CDR2 SASEGT. The V end lost 0 bases, the J end lost 3 bases, and 4 bases lay between the germline ends. The CDR3 is CASSEASTDTQYF. CDR3 nucleotides: TGTGCCAGCAGTGAAGCGAGTACAGATACGCAGTATTTT.

The chain employs TRBV7-2 and TRBJ2-5; 7 positions match TRBD2. Per germline, CDR1 SGHTA and CDR2 FQGNSA. The V segment lost 2 bases and the J segment 2 bases; nucleotides outside the gene matches: 5. The CDR3 is 15 amino acids. As DNA, the CDR3 is TGTGCCAGCAGCTTATGGGCTAGCGGTCAAGAGACCCAGTACTTC. This gives the protein CASSLWASGQETQYF.

The CDR3 DNA reads TGTGCCACGAGGGCGGATTACACCGGGGAGCTGTTTTTT. Its protein product is CATRADYTGELFF. The chain combines TRBV7-3 with TRBJ2-2; the D gene is possibly TRBD2 (5 bases). This CDR3 is 13 amino acids long. The V gene's germline CDR1 is SGHTA and CDR2 FQGTGA. V gave up 10 bases and J gave up 3 bases, with 12 bases separating them.

The rearrangement joins TRBV5-1 to TRBJ2-1; tentatively, D is TRBD1 (6 bases). V was cut by 2 bases and J by 4 bases, with 7 bases left in between. CDR1 is SGHRS and CDR2 is YFSETQ in the germline V gene. The CDR3 sequence is 13 residues long. The CDR3 protein is CASSFGQYNEQFF. For the CDR3, the DNA is TGCGCCAGCAGCTTTGGACAGTACAATGAGCAGTTCTTC.

This clone was detected only a few times. The V gene is TRBV15, the J gene TRBJ1-5; unclear D gene. Per the germline V gene, CDR1 is LNHNV and CDR2 is YYDKDF (reference sequence). Trimming cost V 0 bases and J 2 bases, with 11 bases left between them. CDR3 length: 16 amino acids. CDR3 DNA sequence: TGTGCCACCAGCAGAGATCTGGCCGGGGGCAATCAGCCCCAGCATTTT. Translating it yields CATSRDLAGGNQPQHF.

The V call is TRBV4-2, the J call TRBJ2-5; 13 positions agree with TRBD2. The J segment lost 4 bases and the V segment lost 0 bases, leaving 5 bases of the junction unmatched. The V gene's germline CDR1 is LGHNA and CDR2 YNFKEQ. The CDR3 runs 17 residues. As DNA, the CDR3 is TGTGCCAGCAGCCAAGAGGGAACTAGCGGGGGGGGAGAGACCCAGTACTTC. Translating it yields CASSQEGTSGGGETQYF.

This clone was seen a handful of times. The chain carries TRBV20-1 and TRBJ1-2; D is uncertain. The CDR3 length is 11 residues. The germline CDR1 and CDR2 sequences are DFQATT and SNEGSKA (reference sequence). CDR3 coding DNA: TGCGGCACGTCGACTAACTATGGCTACACCTTC. Its translation is CGTSTNYGYTF.

CDR3 region: CASSPQGSGGNQPQHF. The CDR3 DNA reads TGTGCCAGTAGTCCGCAGGGTAGCGGGGGCAATCAGCCCCAGCATTTT. The rearrangement uses TRBV19 and TRBJ1-5, with D perhaps TRBD1 (5 bases). The CDR3 covers 16 residues. V lost 5 bases, J lost 2 bases, and 16 bases lay in between. In germline, CDR1 is LNHDA, CDR2 SQIVND (reference sequence).

The gene calls are TRBV11-3 and TRBJ2-3; 12 bases agree with TRBD2. Germline V gene lookup returns CDR1 SGHNT and CDR2 YENEEA. The V segment lost 4 bases and the J segment 7 bases; nucleotides outside the gene matches: 9. The CDR3 runs 16 residues. This CDR3 is CASSSLAGGVSNTQYF. CDR3 coding DNA: TGTGCCAGCAGCTCGCTAGCGGGAGGGGTTTCAAATACGCAGTATTTT.

This chain uses TRBV4-2 with TRBJ2-5, with 9 positions matching TRBD2. The J call may not be correct, given that the DNA end is closer to TRBJ2-7. In germline, CDR1 is LGHNA, CDR2 YNFKEQ. The CDR3 has 15 residues. The chain's CDR3 is CASSQESSGTYEQYF. In DNA form, the CDR3 reads TGTGCCAGCAGCCAAGAATCTAGCGGGACGTACGAGCAGTACTTC.

This clone came up a few times. This chain links TRBV7-8 with TRBJ2-7, with no clear D. This CDR3 has 10 amino acids. Germline V gene data show CDR1 as SGHVS and CDR2 as FQNEAQ. With 7 bases removed from V and 5 bases from J, the gap between germline ends came to 6 bases. CDR3 in DNA: TGTGCCAGCAACAGCCACGAGCAGTACTTC. Amino acids: CASNSHEQYF.

This clone was counted between two and nine times. The V and J genes are TRBV6-1 and TRBJ1-6; D ambiguous. V was cut by 5 bases and J by 9 bases, with 11 bases left in between. This CDR3 comprises 13 residues. Germline-derived CDR1 and CDR2 are MNHNS and SASEGT. In DNA, the CDR3 is TGTGCCAGCAGTCCCCAGGAGGGTTCACCCCTCCACTTT. The encoded protein is CASSPQEGSPLHF.

This clone was counted between two and nine times. The J gene is TRBJ2-3, the V gene TRBV4-2; 7 bases map to TRBD2. Germline CDR1 LGHNA, CDR2 YNFKEQ. V lost 1 base, J lost 4 bases, and 8 bases stayed unmatched. There are 16 residues in the CDR3. The DNA for the CDR3 is TGTGCCAGCAGCCAAGTGGCGACTAGCATATCAGATACGCAGTATTTT. This encodes CASSQVATSISDTQYF.

The chain has TRBV11-2 and TRBJ2-3; a possible D gene is TRBD1 (7 bases). CDR1 is SGHAT and CDR2 is FQNNGV in the germline V gene. Trimming removed 5 bases from V and 0 bases from J, with 15 bases in between. The CDR3 loop spans 16 amino acids. CDR3 in amino acids: CASSQQGGPSTDTQYF. CDR3 sequence (DNA): TGTGCCAGCAGCCAGCAGGGGGGACCTAGCACAGATACGCAGTATTTT.

There are a few counts of this clone. This chain links TRBV11-2 with TRBJ2-2; 10 bases line up with TRBD1. CDR1 and CDR2 (germline): SGHAT, FQNNGV. This CDR3 contains 15 residues. The V gene end was trimmed by 5 bases and the J gene end by 5 bases; junction bases not matched to a gene: 5. The CDR3 here is CASSLRQGATGELFF. The CDR3 region has the DNA TGTGCCAGCAGCCTCCGACAGGGGGCTACCGGGGAGCTGTTTTTT.

This clone was picked up one time. The chain has TRBV6-6 and TRBJ1-4, with TRBD1 matching 9 bases. CDR3 length: 13 residues. With V trimmed by 10 bases and J by 7 bases, 7 bases remained unmatched. Germline V lookup: CDR1 MNHNY, CDR2 SVGAGI (reference sequence). CDR3 sequence reads: CATLDRGGEKLFF. The DNA of the CDR3 is TGTGCCACTTTGGACAGGGGAGGTGAAAAACTGTTTTTT.

This chain connects TRBV10-3 to TRBJ1-5; possible D gene TRBD1, 5 bases. Trimming took off 4 bases at V and 7 bases at J, with 11 bases between the two ends. CDR3 length: 13 amino acids. Germline CDR1 and CDR2: ENHRY and SYGVKD. The CDR3: CAISGGVGQPQHF. The CDR3 nucleotides are TGTGCCATCAGTGGGGGGGTTGGACAGCCCCAGCATTTT.

This chain joins TRBV7-2 and TRBJ1-3; 8 bases are a match to TRBD1. The CDR3 sequence is 14 residues long. V gave up 4 bases and J gave up 2 bases; unmatched junction bases: 1. CDR1 and CDR2 from the germline V gene are SGHTA and FQGNSA. Here the CDR3 DNA reads TGTGCCAGCAGCTGGACAGGGACTGGAAACACCATATATTTT. The encoded protein is CASSWTGTGNTIYF. The full variable domain, in which reference TRBV7-2 and TRBJ1-3 provide the parts outside the CDR3, is GAGVSQSPSNKVTEKGKDVELRCDPISGHTALYWYRQSLGQGLEFLIYFQGNSAPDKSGLPSDRFSAERTGGSVSTLTIQRTQQEDSAVYLCASSWTGTGNTIYFGEGSWLTVV.